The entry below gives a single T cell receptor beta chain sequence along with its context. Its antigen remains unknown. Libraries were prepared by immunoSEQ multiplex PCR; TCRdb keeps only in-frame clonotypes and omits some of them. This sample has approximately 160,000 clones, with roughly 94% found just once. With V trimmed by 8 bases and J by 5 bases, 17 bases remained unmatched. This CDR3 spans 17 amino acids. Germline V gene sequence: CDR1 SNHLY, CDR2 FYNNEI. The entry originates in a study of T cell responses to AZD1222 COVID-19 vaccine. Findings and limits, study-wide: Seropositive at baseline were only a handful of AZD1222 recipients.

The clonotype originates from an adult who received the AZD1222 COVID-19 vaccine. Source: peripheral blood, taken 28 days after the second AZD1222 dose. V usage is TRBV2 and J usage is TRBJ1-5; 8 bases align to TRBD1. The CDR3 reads CASGEAGQGPIDQPQHF. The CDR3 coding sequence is TGTGCCAGCGGCGAGGCAGGACAGGGACCAATAGATCAGCCCCAGCATTTT.